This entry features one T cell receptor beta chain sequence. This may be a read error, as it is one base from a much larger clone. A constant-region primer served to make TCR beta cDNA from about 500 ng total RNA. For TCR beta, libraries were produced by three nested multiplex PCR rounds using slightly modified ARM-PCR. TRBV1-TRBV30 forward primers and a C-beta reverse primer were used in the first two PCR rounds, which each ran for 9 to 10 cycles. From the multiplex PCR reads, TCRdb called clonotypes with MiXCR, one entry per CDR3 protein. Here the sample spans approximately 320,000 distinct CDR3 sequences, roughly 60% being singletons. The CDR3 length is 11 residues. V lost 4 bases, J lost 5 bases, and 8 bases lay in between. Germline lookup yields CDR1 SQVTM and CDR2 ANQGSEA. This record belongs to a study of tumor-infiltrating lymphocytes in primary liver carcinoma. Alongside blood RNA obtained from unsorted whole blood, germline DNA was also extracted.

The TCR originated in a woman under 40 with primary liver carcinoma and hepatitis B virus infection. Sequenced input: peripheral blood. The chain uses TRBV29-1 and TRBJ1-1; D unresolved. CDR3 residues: CSVGGLTEAFF. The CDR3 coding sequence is TGCAGCGTTGGGGGATTGACTGAAGCTTTCTTT. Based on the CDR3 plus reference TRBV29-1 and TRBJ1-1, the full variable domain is SAVISQKPSRDICQRGTSLTIQCQVDSQVTMMFWYRQQPGQSLTLIATANQGSEATYESGFVIDKFPISRPNLTFSTLTVSNMSPEDSSIYLCSVGGLTEAFFGQGTRLTVV.